This entry features one T cell receptor (beta chain) sequence. Its target is unknown. This sample also contains other DNA sequences that code for the same CDR3. The data belong to a study of cytomegalovirus exposure and HLA in healthy donors. Study-level information: Researchers previously reported finding 90 million to 120 million unique TCR beta sequences from 150 million to 200 million T cells.

Per the germline V gene, CDR1 is SEHNR and CDR2 is FQNEAQ (reference sequence). The CDR3 loop spans 19 amino acids. V was shortened by 3 bases and J by 0 bases, with 18 bases between the two germline ends. Notes on the study in general: Apart from CMV serostatus, no immune exposure information was available. In an earlier analysis, most TCR beta V segments were productive about 87% or about 30% of the time. With further analysis later on, most CMV-associated TCR beta chains appeared HLA-restricted.

PCR involved 60 Vbeta and 13 Jbeta primers. Sequenced by immunoSEQ multiplex PCR; TCRdb stores in-frame clones only, minus some. The sample carries 100,000 to 150,000 clones, about 80% recorded once. The sample comprised PBMCs. The clonotype originates from a man between 50 and 59 years old in good health and CMV-seropositive. This sequence joins TRBV7-9 and TRBJ1-6; D remains ambiguous. CDR3: CASSLRGVNGSSYNSPLHF. The CDR3 DNA sequence: TGTGCCAGCAGCTTGCGTGGGGTGAATGGGAGCTCCTATAATTCACCCCTCCACTTT.